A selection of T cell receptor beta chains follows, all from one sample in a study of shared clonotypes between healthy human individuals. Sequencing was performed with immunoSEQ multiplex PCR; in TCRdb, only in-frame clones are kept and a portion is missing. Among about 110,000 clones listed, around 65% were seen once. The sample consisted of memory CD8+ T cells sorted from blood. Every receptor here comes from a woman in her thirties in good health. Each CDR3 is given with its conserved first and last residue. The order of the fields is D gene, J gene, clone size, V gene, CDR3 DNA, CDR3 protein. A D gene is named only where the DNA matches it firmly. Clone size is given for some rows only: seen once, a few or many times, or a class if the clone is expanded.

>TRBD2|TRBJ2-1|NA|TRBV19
TGTGCCAGTAGTATCTGGCTAGCGGGAGTGTTGGATGAGCAGTTCTTC
CASSIWLAGVLDEQFF
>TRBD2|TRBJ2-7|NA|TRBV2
TGTGCCAGCAAGACTAGCGGGAGGAGCTCCTACGAGCAGTACTTC
CASKTSGRSSYEQYF
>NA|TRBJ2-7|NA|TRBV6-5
TGTGCCAGCAGTTACACGGCTACCAACGAGCAGTACTTC
CASSYTATNEQYF
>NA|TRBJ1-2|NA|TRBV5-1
TGCGCCAGCAGCCTCGGGACGGAGAACTATGGCTACACCTTC
CASSLGTENYGYTF
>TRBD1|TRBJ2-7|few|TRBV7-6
TGTGCCAGCAGCTTAACTAACAGGGGCAACGAGCAGTACTTC
CASSLTNRGNEQYF
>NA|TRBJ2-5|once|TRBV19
TGTGCCAGTAGTATAGGCGACCGGGACGGAGAGACCCAGTACTTC
CASSIGDRDGETQYF
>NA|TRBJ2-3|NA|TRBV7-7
TGTGCCAGCAGCTTAGGGGCGGATGCGCCCACAGATACGCAGTATTTT
CASSLGADAPTDTQYF
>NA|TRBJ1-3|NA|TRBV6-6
TGTGCCAGCAGTTACTCGAACGCGGGGTTGGACACCATATATTTT
CASSYSNAGLDTIYF
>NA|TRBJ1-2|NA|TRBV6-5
TGTGCCAGCAGTTACTCGAAAACATATGGCTACACCTTC
CASSYSKTYGYTF
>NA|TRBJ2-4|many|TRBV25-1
TGTGCCAGCAGTGAACCCCAGGGGGCCAAAAACATTCAGTACTTC
CASSEPQGAKNIQYF
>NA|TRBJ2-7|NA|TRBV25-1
TGTGCCAGCAGTGAAGCTTCGGGGGCCGAGCAGTACTTC
CASSEASGAEQYF
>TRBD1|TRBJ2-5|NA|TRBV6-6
TGTGCCAGCAGTGGGCAGGGGGCTCGGGAGACCCAGTACTTC
CASSGQGARETQYF
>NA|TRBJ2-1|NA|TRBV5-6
TGTGCCAGCAGCTTGGGATCCTACAATGAGCAGTTCTTC
CASSLGSYNEQFF
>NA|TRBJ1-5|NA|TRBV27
TGTGCCAGCAGTTCTTGGGGATCGAGCAATCAGCCCCAGCATTTT
CASSSWGSSNQPQHF
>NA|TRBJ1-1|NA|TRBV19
TGTGCCAGTAGTTGGGTTGGGATGAACACTGAAGCTTTCTTT
CASSWVGMNTEAFF
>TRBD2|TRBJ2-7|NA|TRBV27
TGTGCCAGCAGTTTACATATAGCGGGAACGTACGACGAGCAGTACTTC
CASSLHIAGTYDEQYF
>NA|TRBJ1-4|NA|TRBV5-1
TGCGCCAGCAGCCGACCAACGTTTAGTCATTTTTGTGTTGAAAAACTGTTTTTT
CASSRPTFSHFCVEKLFF
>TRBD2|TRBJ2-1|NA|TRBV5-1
TGCGCCAGCAGCTTTAGCGGGCCCACCTACAATGAGCAGTTCTTC
CASSFSGPTYNEQFF
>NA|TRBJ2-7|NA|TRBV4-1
TGCGCCAGCAGCCATGCCACCTCGGTGAAAGGTCACGAGCAGTACTTC
CASSHATSVKGHEQYF
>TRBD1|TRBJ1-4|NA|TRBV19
TGTGCCAGTAGTCCACCGGGACAGGGGACTGAAAAACTGTTTTTT
CASSPPGQGTEKLFF
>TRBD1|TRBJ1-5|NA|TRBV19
TGTGCCAGTACACAGGGGGCCCAGCCCCAGCATTTT
CASTQGAQPQHF
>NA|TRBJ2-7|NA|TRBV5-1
TGCGCCAGCAGCCCAGGACAGACCTCCTACGAGCAGTACTTC
CASSPGQTSYEQYF
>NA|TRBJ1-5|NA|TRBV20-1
TGCAGTGCTGGCCGACCCCAGCATTTT
CSAGRPQHF
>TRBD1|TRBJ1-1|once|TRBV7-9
TGTGCCAGCAGGGACAGGGGGCAAACTGAAGCTTTCTTT
CASRDRGQTEAFF
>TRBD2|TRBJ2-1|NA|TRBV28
TGTGCCAGCAGTTGGGTGGGACTAGCGGGAGACAATGAGCAGTTCTTC
CASSWVGLAGDNEQFF
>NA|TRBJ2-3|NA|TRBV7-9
TGTGCCAGCAGCCCCGGGACACAGAGCACAGATACGCAGTATTTT
CASSPGTQSTDTQYF
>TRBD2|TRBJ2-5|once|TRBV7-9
TGTGCCAGCAGCTTAGCGGCTAGCGGTACTATCCAAGAGACCCAGTACTTC
CASSLAASGTIQETQYF
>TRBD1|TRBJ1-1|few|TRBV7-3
TGTGCCAGCAGCGCTCAGGGGGACACTGAAGCTTTCTTT
CASSAQGDTEAFF
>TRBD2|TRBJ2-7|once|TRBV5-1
TGCGCCAGCAGCAGACTAGCGGGAGACAACGAGCAGTACTTC
CASSRLAGDNEQYF
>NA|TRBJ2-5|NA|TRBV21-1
TGTGCCAGCAGCAAAGAGGAAGAGACCCAGTACTTC
CASSKEEETQYF
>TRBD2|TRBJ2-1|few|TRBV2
TGTGCCAGCACTATGAGCGGGAGCTCCTACAATGAGCAGTTCTTC
CASTMSGSSYNEQFF
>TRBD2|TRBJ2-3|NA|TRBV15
TGTGCCACCAGCAGAGATGTTGGCAGCGGGAGGGCAGATACGCAGTATTTT
CATSRDVGSGRADTQYF
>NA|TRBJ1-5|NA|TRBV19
TGTGCCAGTAGTATATGGCCGGAGAGCAATCAGCCCCAGCATTTT
CASSIWPESNQPQHF
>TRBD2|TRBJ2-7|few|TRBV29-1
TGCAGCGTTGATTCGGGGAGGGCAGGGACCTACGAGCAGTACTTC
CSVDSGRAGTYEQYF
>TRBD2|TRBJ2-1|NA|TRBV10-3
TGTGCCATCAGTGATTTGATCCTAGCGGGAGTAACCGAGCAGTTCTTC
CAISDLILAGVTEQFF
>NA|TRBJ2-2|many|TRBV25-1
TGTGCCAGCAGTGAAGGAGGCGGAGAAACCGGGGAGCTGTTTTTT
CASSEGGGETGELFF
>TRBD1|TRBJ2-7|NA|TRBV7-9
TGTGCCAGCAGCGCACGTGCAGGGGGTGGAGAGCAGTACTTC
CASSARAGGGEQYF
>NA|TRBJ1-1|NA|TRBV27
TGTGCCAGCAAAAGACAGGAGATGAACACTGAAGCTTTCTTT
CASKRQEMNTEAFF
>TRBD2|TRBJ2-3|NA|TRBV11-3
TGTGCCAGCAGCCCAGAGGGACTAGCCTCAGATACGCAGTATTTT
CASSPEGLASDTQYF
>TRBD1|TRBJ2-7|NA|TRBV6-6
TGTGCCAGCAGTCATTGGACAGGGAGAGCCTACGAGCAGTACTTC
CASSHWTGRAYEQYF
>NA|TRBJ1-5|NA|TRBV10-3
TGTGCCATCAGTGATCTCAATCAGCCCCAGCATTTT
CAISDLNQPQHF
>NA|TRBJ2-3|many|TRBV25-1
TGTGCCGTCAGCCTCAGCGGTAGCACAGATACGCAGTATTTT
CAVSLSGSTDTQYF
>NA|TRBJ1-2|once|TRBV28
TGTGCCAGCAGTTTAAACAGGGACAATCATGGCTACACCTTC
CASSLNRDNHGYTF
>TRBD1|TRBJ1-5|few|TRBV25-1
TGTGCCAGCAGTGCCGCCGGACAGGGGAGAGGTCAGCCCCAGCATTTT
CASSAAGQGRGQPQHF
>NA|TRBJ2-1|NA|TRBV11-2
TGTGCCAGCAGACAATACAATGAGCAGTTCTTC
CASRQYNEQFF
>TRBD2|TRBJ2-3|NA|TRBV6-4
TGTGCCAGCAGTGAACTAGCGGGAGGGACTCCTGATACGCAGTATTTT
CASSELAGGTPDTQYF
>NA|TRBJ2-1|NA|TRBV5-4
TGTGCCAGCAGCTTGGTTCCCCTAACTTCGGGATGGGTGAACGATGAGCAGTTCTTC
CASSLVPLTSGWVNDEQFF
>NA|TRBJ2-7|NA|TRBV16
TGTGCCAGCAGCCAATATCCCGCCCTAGCTGACTCCGAGCAGTACTTC
CASSQYPALADSEQYF
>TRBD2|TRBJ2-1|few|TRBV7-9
TGTGCCAGCAGCCCCCGGGGCGGGAGTGTCTACAATGAGCAGTTCTTC
CASSPRGGSVYNEQFF
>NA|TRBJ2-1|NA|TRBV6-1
TGTGCCAGCAACTTGGGCCGGACAGAAAACAATGAGCAGTTCTTC
CASNLGRTENNEQFF
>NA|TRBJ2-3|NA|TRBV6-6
TGTGCCAGCAGTTTCGGACAGGGAGGGCTCACAGATACGCAGTATTTT
CASSFGQGGLTDTQYF
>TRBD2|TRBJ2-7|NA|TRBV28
TGTGCCAGCAGTGAGAAACTAGCGGGCCTATACGAGCAGTACTTC
CASSEKLAGLYEQYF
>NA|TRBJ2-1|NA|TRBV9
TGTGCCAGCAGCGTAGCCAGCGGAGTGTACAATGAGCAGTTCTTC
CASSVASGVYNEQFF
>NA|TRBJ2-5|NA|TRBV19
TGTGCCAGTAGTATAAGTTCGGTCCGCGGGAACCTAGAGACCCAGTACTTC
CASSISSVRGNLETQYF
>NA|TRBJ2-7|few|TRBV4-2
TGTGCCAGCAGTACCAGCGAAAACTACGAGCAGTACTTC
CASSTSENYEQYF
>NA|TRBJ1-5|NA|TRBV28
TGTGCCTCCGGTGGCAATCAGCCCCAGCATTTT
CASGGNQPQHF
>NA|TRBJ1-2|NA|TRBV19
TGTGCCAGTAGTATTTGGGGACTTCAGGGCTACACCTTC
CASSIWGLQGYTF
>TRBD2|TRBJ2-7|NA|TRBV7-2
TGTGCCAGCAGCCCGACTAGCGGGGGCTACGAGCAGTACTTC
CASSPTSGGYEQYF
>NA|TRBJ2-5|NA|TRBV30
TGTGCCTGGAGCGGGGGATTCCCAGAGACCCAGTACTTC
CAWSGGFPETQYF